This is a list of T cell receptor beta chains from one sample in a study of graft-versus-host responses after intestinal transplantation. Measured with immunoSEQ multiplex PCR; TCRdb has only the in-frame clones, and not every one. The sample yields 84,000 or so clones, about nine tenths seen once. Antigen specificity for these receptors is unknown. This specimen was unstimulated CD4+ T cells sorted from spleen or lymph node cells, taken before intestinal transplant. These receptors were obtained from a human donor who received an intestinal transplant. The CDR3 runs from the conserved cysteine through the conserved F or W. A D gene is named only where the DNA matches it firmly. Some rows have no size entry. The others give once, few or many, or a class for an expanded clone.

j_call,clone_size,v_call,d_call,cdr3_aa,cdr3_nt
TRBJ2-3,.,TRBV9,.,CASSVVFRVGDTQYF,TGTGCCAGCAGCGTAGTATTTAGGGTGGGAGATACGCAGTATTTT
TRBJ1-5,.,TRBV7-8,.,CASGPRVGLSNQPQHF,TGTGCCAGCGGACCCCGCGTTGGGTTGAGCAATCAGCCCCAGCATTTT
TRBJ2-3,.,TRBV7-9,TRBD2,CASSPLAVTDTQYF,TGTGCCAGCAGTCCCCTAGCGGTCACAGATACGCAGTATTTT
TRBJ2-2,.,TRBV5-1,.,CASSLIGGTGELFF,TGCGCCAGCAGCTTGATTGGCGGCACCGGGGAGCTGTTTTTT
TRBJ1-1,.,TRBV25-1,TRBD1,CASSDYRGGGTEAFF,TGTGCCAGCAGTGATTACAGGGGAGGTGGCACTGAAGCTTTCTTT
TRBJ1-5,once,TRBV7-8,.,CASSLASGAGQPQHF,TGTGCCAGCAGCTTAGCTTCGGGGGCGGGTCAGCCCCAGCATTTT
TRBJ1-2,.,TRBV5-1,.,CASSLAGEGYGYTF,TGCGCCAGCAGCTTGGCCGGGGAGGGCTATGGCTACACCTTC
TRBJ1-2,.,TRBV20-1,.,CSALTRGQIFF,TGCAGTGCCCTTACCCGGGGCCAGATCTTCTTC
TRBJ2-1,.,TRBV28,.,CASSLGLYNEQFF,TGTGCCAGCAGCCTCGGACTGTACAATGAGCAGTTCTTC
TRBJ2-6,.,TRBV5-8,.,CASTLSGANVLTF,TGTGCCAGCACCCTGTCTGGGGCCAACGTCCTGACTTTC
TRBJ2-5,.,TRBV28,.,CASSPSGVGGESRETQYF,TGTGCCAGCAGCCCCTCGGGGGTAGGGGGCGAAAGCCGGGAGACCCAGTACTTC
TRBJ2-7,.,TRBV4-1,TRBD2,CASSQGPAGTYEQYF,TGCGCCAGCAGCCAGGGACCAGCGGGAACCTACGAGCAGTACTTC
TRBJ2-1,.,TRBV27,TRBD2,CASSLRTLADNEQFF,TGTGCCAGCAGTTTAAGGACACTAGCGGACAATGAGCAGTTCTTC
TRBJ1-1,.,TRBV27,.,CASSLRQGHLQAFF,TGTGCCAGCAGTTTACGTCAGGGGCATCTACAAGCTTTCTTT
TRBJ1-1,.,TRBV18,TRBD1,CASSPTRDRWGDTEAFF,TGTGCCAGCTCACCAACCCGGGACAGGTGGGGGGACACTGAAGCTTTCTTT
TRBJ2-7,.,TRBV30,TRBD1,CAWDRGPYEQYF,TGTGCCTGGGACAGGGGGCCCTACGAGCAGTACTTC
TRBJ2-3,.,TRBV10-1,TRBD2,CASGTSGSDTQYF,TGCGCCAGCGGAACTAGCGGTTCAGATACGCAGTATTTT
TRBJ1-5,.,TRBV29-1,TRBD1,CSASGQGLDQPQHF,TGCAGCGCCTCGGGACAGGGCCTTGATCAGCCCCAGCATTTT
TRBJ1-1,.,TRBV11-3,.,CASSGRGTTEAFF,TGTGCCAGCAGCGGAAGGGGAACCACTGAAGCTTTCTTT
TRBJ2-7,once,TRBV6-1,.,CASSESRVSYEQYF,TGTGCCAGCAGTGAAAGCCGGGTGTCCTACGAGCAGTACTTC
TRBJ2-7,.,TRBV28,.,CASSDSGMGSYEQYF,TGTGCCAGCAGTGACTCGGGGATGGGGTCCTACGAGCAGTACTTC
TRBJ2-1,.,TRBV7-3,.,CASSLTHLGFGGGWPYNEQFF,TGTGCCAGCAGCTTAACGCATCTTGGGTTTGGGGGAGGTTGGCCCTACAATGAGCAGTTCTTC
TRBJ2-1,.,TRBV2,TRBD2,CASSATSGLYNEQFF,TGTGCCAGCAGCGCTACTAGCGGCTTATACAATGAGCAGTTCTTC
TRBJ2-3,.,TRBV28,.,CASSFWPGGTDTQYF,TGTGCCAGCAGTTTTTGGCCAGGGGGCACAGATACGCAGTATTTT
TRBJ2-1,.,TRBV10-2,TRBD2,CASSDVVSGGQFF,TGCGCCAGCAGTGATGTGGTGTCGGGGGGGCAGTTCTTC
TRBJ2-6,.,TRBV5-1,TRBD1,CASSGGQGSLWANVLTF,TGCGCCAGCAGCGGGGGACAGGGAAGTCTCTGGGCCAACGTCCTGACTTTC